The source of this TCR beta chain is a study of beta chain features in type 1 diabetes. In the study overall: No age, gender or cell yield differences were seen between patients and healthy donors. Sorted cells from all samples, numbering 107,917,701, were examined. Findings and limits, study-wide: Comparison showed that naive, central memory and Treg TCRB repertoires appeared more similar among patients than among healthy donors. A moderate, significant TCRB CDR3 shortening appeared in type 1 diabetes across four CD4+ subsets.

Sampling consisted of one heparinised blood draw per donor, averaging about 116 mL. This CDR3 spans 12 amino acids. Germline CDR1 is SGHAT and CDR2 is FQNNGV. V lost 6 bases to trimming and J lost 4 bases, with 9 bases between them. Regarding this clone: The antigen is undetermined.

Expressed TCRB transcripts were sequenced, since all the RNA that had been isolated was reverse transcribed. The table came from immunoSEQ multiplex PCR; TCRdb's copy has only in-frame clones and leaves some out. Of 200,000 to 250,000 clones listed, 15% to 20% are singletons. Material for sequencing was naive CD4+ T cells from blood. This chain links TRBV11-2 with TRBJ2-5; D ambiguous. The receptor was isolated from a man aged 30-40 years with type 1 diabetes. The CDR3 DNA follows: TGTGCCAGCAGACGGTCAATAGAGACCCAGTACTTC. This gives the protein CASRRSIETQYF.